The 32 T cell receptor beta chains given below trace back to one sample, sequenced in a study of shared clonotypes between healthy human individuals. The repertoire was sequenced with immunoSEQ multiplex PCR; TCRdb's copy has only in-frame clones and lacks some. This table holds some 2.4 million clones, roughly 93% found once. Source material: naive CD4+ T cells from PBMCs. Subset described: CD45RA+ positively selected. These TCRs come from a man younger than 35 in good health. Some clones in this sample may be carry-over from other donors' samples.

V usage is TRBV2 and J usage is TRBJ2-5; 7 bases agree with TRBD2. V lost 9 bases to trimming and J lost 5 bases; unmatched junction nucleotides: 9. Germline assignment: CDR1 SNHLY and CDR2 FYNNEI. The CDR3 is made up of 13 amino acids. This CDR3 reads CASHTGGWETQYF. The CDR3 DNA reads TGTGCCAGTCATACGGGAGGCTGGGAGACCCAGTACTTC.

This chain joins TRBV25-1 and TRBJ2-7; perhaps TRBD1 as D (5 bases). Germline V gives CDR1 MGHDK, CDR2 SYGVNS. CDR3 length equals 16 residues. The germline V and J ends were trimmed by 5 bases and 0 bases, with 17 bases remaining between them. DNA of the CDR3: TGTGCCAGCAGTCCCCTGTGGGAAGGGGACTCCTACGAGCAGTACTTC. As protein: CASSPLWEGDSYEQYF.

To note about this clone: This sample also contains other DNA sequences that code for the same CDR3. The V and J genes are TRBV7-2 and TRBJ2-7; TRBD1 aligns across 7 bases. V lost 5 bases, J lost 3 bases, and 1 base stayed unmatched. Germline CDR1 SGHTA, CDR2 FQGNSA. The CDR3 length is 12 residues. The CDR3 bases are TGTGCCAGCAGCCGACAGGGCTACGAGCAGTACTTC. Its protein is CASSRQGYEQYF.

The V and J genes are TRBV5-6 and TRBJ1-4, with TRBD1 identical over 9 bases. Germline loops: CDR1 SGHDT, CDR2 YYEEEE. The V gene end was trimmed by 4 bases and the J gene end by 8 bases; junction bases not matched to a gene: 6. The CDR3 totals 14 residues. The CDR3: CASSLQGAEEKLFF. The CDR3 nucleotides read TGTGCCAGCAGCCTACAGGGGGCGGAGGAAAAACTGTTTTTT.

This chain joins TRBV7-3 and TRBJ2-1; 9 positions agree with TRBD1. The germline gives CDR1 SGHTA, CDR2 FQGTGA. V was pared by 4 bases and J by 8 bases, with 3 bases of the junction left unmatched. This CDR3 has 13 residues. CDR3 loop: CASSSGQGDEQFF. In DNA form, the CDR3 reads TGTGCCAGCAGCTCGGGACAGGGCGATGAGCAGTTCTTC.

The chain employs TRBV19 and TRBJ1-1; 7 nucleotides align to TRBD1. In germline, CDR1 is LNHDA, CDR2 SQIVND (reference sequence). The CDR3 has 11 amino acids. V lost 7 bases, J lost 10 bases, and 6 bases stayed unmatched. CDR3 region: CASIQGGRAFF. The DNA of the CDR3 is TGTGCCAGTATCCAGGGGGGGAGAGCTTTCTTT.

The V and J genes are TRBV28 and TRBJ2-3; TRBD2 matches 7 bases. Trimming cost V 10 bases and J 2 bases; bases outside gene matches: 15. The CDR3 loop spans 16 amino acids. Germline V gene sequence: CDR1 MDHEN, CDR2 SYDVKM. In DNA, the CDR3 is TGTGCCACGGAGGGAGGGTGGCTTTCTATCACAGATACGCAGTATTTT. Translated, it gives CATEGGWLSITDTQYF.

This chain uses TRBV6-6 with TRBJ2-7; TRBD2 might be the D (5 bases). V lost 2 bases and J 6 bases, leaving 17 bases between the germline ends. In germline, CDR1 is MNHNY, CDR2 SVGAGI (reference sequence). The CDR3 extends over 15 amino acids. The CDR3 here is CASSYGQGPAGEQYF. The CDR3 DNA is TGTGCCAGCAGTTACGGTCAAGGGCCCGCGGGCGAGCAGTACTTC.

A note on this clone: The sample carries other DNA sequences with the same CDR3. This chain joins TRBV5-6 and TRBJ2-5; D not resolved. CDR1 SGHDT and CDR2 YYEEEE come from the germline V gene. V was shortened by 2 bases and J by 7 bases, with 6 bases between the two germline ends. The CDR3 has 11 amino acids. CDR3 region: CASSLTGTQYF. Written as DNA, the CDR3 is TGTGCCAGCAGCTTAACGGGGACCCAGTACTTC.

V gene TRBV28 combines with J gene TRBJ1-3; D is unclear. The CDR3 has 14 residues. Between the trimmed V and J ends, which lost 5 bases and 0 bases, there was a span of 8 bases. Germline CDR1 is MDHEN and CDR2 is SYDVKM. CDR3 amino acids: CASSIVISGNTIYF. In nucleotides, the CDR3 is TGTGCCAGCAGTATCGTAATCTCTGGAAACACCATATATTTT. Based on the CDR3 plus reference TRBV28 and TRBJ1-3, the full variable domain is DVKVTQSSRYLVKRTGEKVFLECVQDMDHENMFWYRQDPGLGLRLIYFSYDVKMKEKGDIPEGYSVSREKKERFSLILESASTNQTSMYLCASSIVISGNTIYFGEGSWLTVV.

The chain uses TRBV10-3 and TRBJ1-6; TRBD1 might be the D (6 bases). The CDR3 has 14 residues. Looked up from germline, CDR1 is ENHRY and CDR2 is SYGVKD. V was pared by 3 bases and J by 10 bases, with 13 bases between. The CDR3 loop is CAISENRVASPLHF. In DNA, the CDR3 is TGTGCCATCAGTGAAAACAGGGTGGCGTCACCCCTCCACTTT.

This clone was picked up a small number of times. In DNA form, the CDR3 reads TGTGCCAGCTCACCATCCCGGGACCGCTCGATTCTGAGAGCTTTCTTT. It specifies CASSPSRDRSILRAFF. The chain couples TRBV18 to TRBJ1-1, with D possibly TRBD1 on 5 matching bases. The germline gives CDR1 KGHSH, CDR2 LQKENI. V was pared by 2 bases and J by 10 bases, with 23 bases between. The CDR3 runs 16 residues.

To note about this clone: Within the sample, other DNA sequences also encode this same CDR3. CDR3 DNA: TGTGCCAGCAGGCCGGGACTAGCGGGGTACAATGAGCAGTTCTTC. Amino acid sequence: CASRPGLAGYNEQFF. The chain links TRBV28 to TRBJ2-1; 13 bases map to TRBD2. Germline V gives CDR1 MDHEN, CDR2 SYDVKM. CDR3 size: 15 residues. V dropped 6 bases and J dropped 4; count of bases not matched to a gene: 3.

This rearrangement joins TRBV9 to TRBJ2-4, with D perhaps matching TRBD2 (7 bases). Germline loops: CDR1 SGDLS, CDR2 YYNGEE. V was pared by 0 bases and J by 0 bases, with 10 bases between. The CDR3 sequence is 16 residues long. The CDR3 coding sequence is TGTGCCAGCAGCGTAGGGGAGGGGGTAGCCAAAAACATTCAGTACTTC. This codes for CASSVGEGVAKNIQYF.

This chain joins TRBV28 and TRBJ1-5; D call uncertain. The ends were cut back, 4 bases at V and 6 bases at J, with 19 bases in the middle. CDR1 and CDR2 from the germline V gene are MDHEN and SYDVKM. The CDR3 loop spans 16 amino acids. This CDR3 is CASSSPRRASSQPQHF. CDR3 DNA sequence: TGTGCCAGCAGTTCCCCGAGACGGGCATCTTCTCAGCCCCAGCATTTT.

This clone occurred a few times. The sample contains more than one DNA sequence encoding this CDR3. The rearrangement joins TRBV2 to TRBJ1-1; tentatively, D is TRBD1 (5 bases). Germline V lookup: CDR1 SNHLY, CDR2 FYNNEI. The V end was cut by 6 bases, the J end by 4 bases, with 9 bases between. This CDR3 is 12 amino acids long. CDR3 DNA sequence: TGTGCCAGCAGGCGGCAGGGCACTGAAGCTTTCTTT. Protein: CASRRQGTEAFF.

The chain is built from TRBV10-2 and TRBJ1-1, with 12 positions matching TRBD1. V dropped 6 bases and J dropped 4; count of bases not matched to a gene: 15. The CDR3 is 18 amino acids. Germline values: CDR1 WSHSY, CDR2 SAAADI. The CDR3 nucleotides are TGCGCCAGCAGACCAAGATCCGGGACAGGGGGCTCTGGCACTGAAGCTTTCTTT. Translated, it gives CASRPRSGTGGSGTEAFF.

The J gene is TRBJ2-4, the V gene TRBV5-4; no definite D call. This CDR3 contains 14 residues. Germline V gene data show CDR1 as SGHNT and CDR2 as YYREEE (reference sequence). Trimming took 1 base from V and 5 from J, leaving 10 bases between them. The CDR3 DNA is TGTGCCAGCAGCTTGACGAATCGGGAAAACATTCAGTACTTC. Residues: CASSLTNRENIQYF.

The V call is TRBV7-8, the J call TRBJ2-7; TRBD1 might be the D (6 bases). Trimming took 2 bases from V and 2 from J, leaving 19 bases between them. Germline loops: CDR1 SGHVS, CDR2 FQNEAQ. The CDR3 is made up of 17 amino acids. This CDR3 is CASSLRGLRDKTYEQYF. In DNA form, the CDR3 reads TGTGCCAGCAGCTTACGGGGTCTACGGGACAAAACCTACGAGCAGTACTTC.

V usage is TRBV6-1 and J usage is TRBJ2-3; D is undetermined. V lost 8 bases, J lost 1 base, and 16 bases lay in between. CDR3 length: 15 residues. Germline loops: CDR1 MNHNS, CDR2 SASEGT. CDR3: CASGPGAARTDTQYF. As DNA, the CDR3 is TGTGCCAGCGGGCCCGGCGCAGCTCGCACAGATACGCAGTATTTT.

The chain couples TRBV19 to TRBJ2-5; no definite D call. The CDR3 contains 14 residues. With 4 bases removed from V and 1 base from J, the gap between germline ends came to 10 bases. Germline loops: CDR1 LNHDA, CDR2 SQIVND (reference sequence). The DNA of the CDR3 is TGTGCCAGTAGTAACAGAGTGGGCCAAGAGACCCAGTACTTC. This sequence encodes CASSNRVGQETQYF.

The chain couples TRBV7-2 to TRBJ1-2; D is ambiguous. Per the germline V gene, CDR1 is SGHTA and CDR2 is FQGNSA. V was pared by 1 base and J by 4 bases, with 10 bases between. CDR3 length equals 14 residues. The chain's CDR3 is CASSLGQEGYGYTF. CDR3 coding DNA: TGTGCCAGCAGCTTAGGGCAGGAAGGCTATGGCTACACCTTC.

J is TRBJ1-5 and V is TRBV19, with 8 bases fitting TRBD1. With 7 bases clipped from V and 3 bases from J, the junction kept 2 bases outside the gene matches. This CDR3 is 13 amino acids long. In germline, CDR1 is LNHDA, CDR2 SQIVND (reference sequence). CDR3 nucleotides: TGTGCCAGTATTCAGGGGGCCAATCAGCCCCAGCATTTT. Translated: CASIQGANQPQHF. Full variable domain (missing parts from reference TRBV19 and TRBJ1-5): DGGITQSPKYLFRKEGQNVTLSCEQNLNHDAMYWYRQDPGQGLRLIYYSQIVNDFQKGDIAEGYSVSREKKESFPLTVTSAQKNPTAFYLCASIQGANQPQHFGDGTRLSIL.

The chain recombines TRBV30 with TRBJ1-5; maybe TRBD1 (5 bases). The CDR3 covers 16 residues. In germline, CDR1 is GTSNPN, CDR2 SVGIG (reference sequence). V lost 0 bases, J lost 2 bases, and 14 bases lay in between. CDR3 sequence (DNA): TGTGCCTGGAGTGTACGGGGGACCTGGGGCAATCAGCCCCAGCATTTT. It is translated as CAWSVRGTWGNQPQHF.

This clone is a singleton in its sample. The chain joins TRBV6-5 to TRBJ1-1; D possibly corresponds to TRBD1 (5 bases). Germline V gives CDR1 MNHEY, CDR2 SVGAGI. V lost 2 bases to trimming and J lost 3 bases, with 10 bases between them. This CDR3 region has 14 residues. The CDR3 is CASSYHTGDTEAFF. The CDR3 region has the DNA TGTGCCAGCAGTTACCACACGGGGGACACTGAAGCTTTCTTT.

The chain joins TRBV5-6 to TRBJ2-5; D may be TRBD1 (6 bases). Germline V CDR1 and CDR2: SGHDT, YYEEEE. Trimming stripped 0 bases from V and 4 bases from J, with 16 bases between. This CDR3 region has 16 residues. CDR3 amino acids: CASSLGVQGVIETQYF. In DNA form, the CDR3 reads TGTGCCAGCAGCTTGGGAGTACAGGGAGTAATAGAGACCCAGTACTTC.

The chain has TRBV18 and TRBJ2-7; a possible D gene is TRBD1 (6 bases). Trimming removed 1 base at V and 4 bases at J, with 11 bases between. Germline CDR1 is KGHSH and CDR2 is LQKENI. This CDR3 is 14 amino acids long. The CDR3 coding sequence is TGTGCCAGCTCACCACTTGGACAGAATTACGAGCAGTACTTC. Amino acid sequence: CASSPLGQNYEQYF.

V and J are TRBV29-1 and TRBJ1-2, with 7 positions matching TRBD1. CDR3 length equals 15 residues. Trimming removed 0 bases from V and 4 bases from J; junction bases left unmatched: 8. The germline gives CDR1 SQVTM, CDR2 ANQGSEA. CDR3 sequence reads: CSVEDGAGGPYGYTF. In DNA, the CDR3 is TGCAGCGTTGAAGATGGGGCAGGGGGTCCCTATGGCTACACCTTC.

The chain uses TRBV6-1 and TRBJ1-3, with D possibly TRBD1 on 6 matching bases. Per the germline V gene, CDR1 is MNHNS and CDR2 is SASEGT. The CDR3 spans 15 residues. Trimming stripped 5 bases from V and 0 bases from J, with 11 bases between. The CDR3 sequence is CASSSDRPSGNTIYF. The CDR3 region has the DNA TGTGCCAGCAGTTCGGACAGACCCTCTGGAAACACCATATATTTT.

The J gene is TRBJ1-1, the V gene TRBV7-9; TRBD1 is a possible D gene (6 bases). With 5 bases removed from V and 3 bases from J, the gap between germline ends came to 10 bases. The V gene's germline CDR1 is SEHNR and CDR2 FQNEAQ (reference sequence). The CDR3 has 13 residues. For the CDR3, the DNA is TGTGCCAGCAGCAGGGACATGGACACTGAAGCTTTCTTT. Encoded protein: CASSRDMDTEAFF.

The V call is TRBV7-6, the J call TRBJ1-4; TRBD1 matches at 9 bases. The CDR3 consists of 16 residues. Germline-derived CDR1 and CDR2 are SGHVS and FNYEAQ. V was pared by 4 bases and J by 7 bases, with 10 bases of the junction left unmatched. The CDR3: CASSSGPRTGVEKLFF. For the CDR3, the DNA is TGTGCCAGCAGCTCCGGCCCAAGGACAGGGGTTGAAAAACTGTTTTTT.

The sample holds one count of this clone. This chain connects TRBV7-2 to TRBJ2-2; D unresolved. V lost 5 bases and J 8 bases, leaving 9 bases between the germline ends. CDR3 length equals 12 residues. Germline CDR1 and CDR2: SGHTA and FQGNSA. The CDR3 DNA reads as TGTGCCAGCAGCCCCGTGCGGGGGGAGCTGTTTTTT. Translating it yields CASSPVRGELFF.